This T cell receptor beta chain stems from a study of cytomegalovirus exposure and HLA in healthy donors. Healthy bone marrow donors supplied every sample. General study results and limits: The analysis excluded some indistinguishable V segments, including TRBV6-2 and TRBV6-3.

This PCR relied on a set of 60 Vbeta primers and 13 Jbeta primers. Original processing notes: A later analysis tallied about 80 million unique TCR beta chains, approximately 11 million of them shared. Generated by immunoSEQ multiplex PCR, the TCRdb table keeps only in-frame clones and is missing some. D and trimming were read from the DNA, whereas the V and J calls and clone size are those reported in that table. The profile shows 84,000 or so clones, about 88% of them singletons. As for this clone: Its antigen is still unknown.

Germline lookup yields CDR1 SNHLY and CDR2 FYNNEI. The V end lost 3 bases, the J end lost 2 bases, and 13 bases lay between the germline ends. This CDR3 has 16 amino acids. Sequenced material: PBMCs. The sequence was obtained from a woman in her forties or fifties in good health and CMV-seronegative. The chain has TRBV2 and TRBJ1-4; TRBD1 is a possible D gene (6 bases). The CDR3 protein is CASSDFGRGTNEKLFF. In nucleotides, the CDR3 is TGTGCCAGCAGTGATTTCGGAAGGGGGACTAATGAAAAACTGTTTTTT.